These 32 T cell receptor beta chains share one sample of origin, sequenced in a study of blood T cell repertoires in COVID-19. The repertoire was sequenced with immunoSEQ multiplex PCR; TCRdb's copy has only in-frame clones and lacks some. The sample carries 67,000 or so clones, more than 75% recorded once. Sequencing was done on a sample of peripheral blood. The receptors derive from a woman aged 65 to 85 with acute or convalescent COVID-19.

This clone was counted between two and nine times. This chain connects TRBV5-8 to TRBJ1-1; 10 nucleotides line up with TRBD1. V dropped 2 bases and J dropped 1; count of bases not matched to a gene: 2. Germline loops: CDR1 SGHTS, CDR2 YDEGEE. There are 15 residues in the CDR3. CDR3 protein: CASSFRDRGNTEAFF. CDR3 bases: TGTGCCAGCAGCTTCCGGGACAGGGGGAACACTGAAGCTTTCTTT.

This clone was detected a few times. The rearrangement links TRBV5-4 to TRBJ2-1; 14 nucleotides agree with TRBD2. Unmatched junction bases numbered 6, after V lost 3 bases and J lost 7 bases. This CDR3 is built from 16 residues. Germline V gene sequence: CDR1 SGHNT, CDR2 YYREEE (reference sequence). CDR3 sequence reads: CASSSGLAGVNNEQFF. DNA for the CDR3: TGTGCCAGCAGCTCGGGACTAGCGGGAGTTAATAATGAGCAGTTCTTC. Together with reference TRBV5-4 and TRBJ2-1, the CDR3 gives the full variable domain: ETGVTQSPTHLIKTRGQQVTLRCSSQSGHNTVSWYQQALGQGPQFIFQYYREEENGRGNFPPRFSGLQFPNYSSELNVNALELDDSALYLCASSSGLAGVNNEQFFGPGTRLTVL.

DNA for the CDR3: TGTGCCAGTAGTTATGACAGGGCTTCACCCCTCCACTTT. It encodes CASSYDRASPLHF. V gene TRBV19 combines with J gene TRBJ1-6; 7 nucleotides line up with TRBD1. The junction had 4 bases not matched to a gene; V was cut back by 5 bases and J by 9 bases. CDR1 LNHDA and CDR2 SQIVND come from the germline V gene (reference sequence). The CDR3 is made up of 13 amino acids.

The chain has TRBV13 and TRBJ2-3; 9 bases are a match to TRBD2. CDR3 length equals 17 residues. Germline V gene data show CDR1 as PRHDT and CDR2 as FYEKMQ (reference sequence). Trimming removed 0 bases from V and 2 bases from J; junction bases left unmatched: 6. The CDR3 DNA reads as TGTGCCAGCAGCTTAGGGTCGGCGGGAGGGCCCACAGATACGCAGTATTTT. Protein: CASSLGSAGGPTDTQYF. Using reference TRBV13 and TRBJ2-3 for the parts outside the CDR3, the full variable domain is AAGVIQSPRHLIKEKRETATLKCYPIPRHDTVYWYQQGPGQDPQFLISFYEKMQSDKGSIPDRFSAQQFSDYHSELNMSSLELGDSALYFCASSLGSAGGPTDTQYFGPGTRLTVL.

The chain couples TRBV5-1 to TRBJ1-1; 9 bases agree with TRBD1. CDR3 length: 14 residues. V lost 4 bases, J lost 5 bases, and 6 bases stayed unmatched. Germline V gene data show CDR1 as SGHRS and CDR2 as YFSETQ. This CDR3 reads CASSTGQGGTEAFF. The DNA of the CDR3 is TGCGCCAGCAGCACGGGACAGGGTGGTACTGAAGCTTTCTTT. Looking up the rest from reference TRBV5-1 and TRBJ1-1 gives the full variable domain: KAGVTQTPRYLIKTRGQQVTLSCSPISGHRSVSWYQQTPGQGLQFLFEYFSETQRNKGNFPGRFSGRQFSNSRSEMNVSTLELGDSALYLCASSTGQGGTEAFFGQGTRLTVV.

This clone was seen a single time. The chain combines TRBV5-1 with TRBJ2-5; 8 bases are a match to TRBD2. The CDR3 has 14 residues. Germline CDR1 reads SGHRS; CDR2 reads YFSETQ. The V gene end was trimmed by 4 bases and the J gene end by 5 bases; junction bases not matched to a gene: 7. In DNA form, the CDR3 reads TGCGCCAGCAGCCCGGGGGGGCCAGGGGAGACCCAGTACTTC. Its translation is CASSPGGPGETQYF.

The chain employs TRBV18 and TRBJ1-6; 8 bases are a match to TRBD1. CDR1 and CDR2 from the germline V gene are KGHSH and LQKENI. The CDR3 has 17 amino acids. With V trimmed by 3 bases and J by 8 bases, 12 bases remained unmatched. The CDR3 bases are TGTGCCAGCTCACCCCCGAAAGAGACAGGGGCGGATTCACCCCTCCACTTT. Translating gives CASSPPKETGADSPLHF. The full variable domain, rest sourced from reference TRBV18 and TRBJ1-6, is NAGVMQNPRHLVRRRGQEARLRCSPMKGHSHVYWYRQLPEEGLKFMVYLQKENIIDESGMPKERFSAEFPKEGPSILRIQQVVRGDSAAYFCASSPPKETGADSPLHFGNGTRLTVT.

The chain employs TRBV3-1 (or the pseudogene TRBV3-2) and TRBJ1-1; D gene unclear. The CDR3 totals 12 residues. Trimming removed 3 bases at V and 2 bases at J, with 4 bases between. From germline, CDR1 is LGHDT and CDR2 YNNKEL (reference sequence). CDR3 region: CASSQSNTEAFF. The CDR3 nucleotides are TGTGCCAGCAGCCAGAGTAACACTGAAGCTTTCTTT.

J is TRBJ1-6 and V is TRBV6-4; no definite D call. This CDR3 region has 13 residues. Germline values: CDR1 MRHNA, CDR2 SNTAGT. V lost 3 bases and J lost 11, with 11 bases in between. The CDR3 nucleotides are TGTGCCAGCAGTGAGGGCCCTTTTCCACCCCTCCACTTT. Its translation: CASSEGPFPPLHF.

The chain carries TRBV7-2 and TRBJ1-1, with D uncertain. V gave up 1 base and J gave up 0 bases, with 9 bases separating them. The length of the CDR3 is 15 residues. Germline V gene lookup returns CDR1 SGHTA and CDR2 FQGNSA. Here the CDR3 reads CASSLGAMMNTEAFF. The DNA of the CDR3 is TGTGCCAGCAGCTTAGGAGCCATGATGAACACTGAAGCTTTCTTT.

The rearrangement links TRBV27 to TRBJ1-5, with TRBD1 matching over 8 bases. Losses at the gene ends were 1 base for V and 7 bases for J; bases not matched to a gene: 9. This CDR3 has 16 amino acids. Germline values: CDR1 MNHEY, CDR2 SMNVEV (reference sequence). The CDR3 DNA reads TGTGCCAGCAGTTTATATTCGGACAGGGTGGTACAGCCCCAGCATTTT. The encoded protein is CASSLYSDRVVQPQHF.

This chain uses TRBV19 with TRBJ2-5; 7 nucleotides agree with TRBD2. Germline V gene sequence: CDR1 LNHDA, CDR2 SQIVND (reference sequence). The junction had 3 bases not matched to a gene; V was cut back by 3 bases and J by 2 bases. This CDR3 is 14 amino acids long. The DNA of the CDR3 is TGTGCCAGTAGTATTCAAGCGGGACAAGAGACCCAGTACTTC. This translates into CASSIQAGQETQYF.

The chain links TRBV6-5 to TRBJ1-1; the D gene is possibly TRBD1 (5 bases). This CDR3 comprises 14 residues. CDR1 is MNHEY and CDR2 is SVGAGI in the germline V gene. V gave up 0 bases and J gave up 5 bases, with 10 bases separating them. The CDR3 DNA sequence: TGTGCCAGCAGTTACTCGGAGGGGAGGACTGAAGCTTTCTTT. It is translated as CASSYSEGRTEAFF.

The chain has TRBV6-5 and TRBJ2-4; D is perhaps TRBD2 (7 bases). V shed 9 bases and J shed 8 bases, with 11 bases lying between them. Per the germline V gene, CDR1 is MNHEY and CDR2 is SVGAGI. The CDR3 is 11 amino acids. DNA for the CDR3: TGTGCCAGTCAAGGGGGGGACATTCAGTACTTC. It yields the protein CASQGGDIQYF.

The gene calls are TRBV2 and TRBJ2-7; 8 bases fit TRBD1. Trimming at V came to 0 bases and at J to 4 bases, leaving 20 bases not matched to a gene. Per the germline V gene, CDR1 is SNHLY and CDR2 is FYNNEI. This CDR3 has 20 amino acids. In DNA form, the CDR3 reads TGTGCCAGCAGTGAAGCGGGTCACGGCGAAACCGGGACAGGAAGGTACGAGCAGTACTTC. Translating gives CASSEAGHGETGTGRYEQYF.

In its sample, this clone was seen once. The chain joins TRBV19 to TRBJ2-2; the match to TRBD1 covers 7 bases. Trimming cost V 5 bases and J 5 bases; bases outside gene matches: 14. Looked up from germline, CDR1 is LNHDA and CDR2 is SQIVND (reference sequence). The CDR3 has 17 residues. The CDR3 sequence: CASSPQTGIISTGELFF. The CDR3 nucleotides are TGTGCCAGTAGTCCCCAGACAGGGATCATTTCAACCGGGGAGCTGTTTTTT.

This chain uses TRBV3-1 (or the pseudogene TRBV3-2) with TRBJ1-4; 8 bases line up with TRBD1. J gave up 2 bases and V 4 bases, and 9 bases lay outside the gene matches. The germline gives CDR1 LGHDT, CDR2 YNNKEL (reference sequence). This CDR3 region has 17 residues. The CDR3 region has the DNA TGTGCCAGCAGCCCTGGACAGGGTCTTCGTACTAATGAAAAACTGTTTTTT. It specifies CASSPGQGLRTNEKLFF.

The genes are TRBV6-1 and TRBJ2-7; D possibly corresponds to TRBD2 (6 bases). The germline CDR1 and CDR2 sequences are MNHNS and SASEGT. The CDR3 contains 14 residues. V shed 2 bases and J shed 0 bases, with 8 bases lying between them. The DNA for the CDR3 is TGTGCCAGCAGTGAAAGCGGGTTCTCCTACGAGCAGTACTTC. Translated: CASSESGFSYEQYF.

This sequence joins TRBV5-5 and TRBJ2-7; 8 bases are shared with TRBD2. Looked up from germline, CDR1 is SGHKS and CDR2 is YYEKEE (reference sequence). The CDR3 is 17 residues long. Trimming at V came to 0 bases and at J to 0 bases, leaving 8 bases not matched to a gene. The CDR3 reads CASSLGELADTSYEQYF. The CDR3 nucleotides read TGTGCCAGCAGCTTGGGTGAACTAGCGGATACCTCCTACGAGCAGTACTTC.

The V and J genes are TRBV28 and TRBJ2-5; TRBD1 matches 7 bases. Germline loops: CDR1 MDHEN, CDR2 SYDVKM. Unmatched junction bases numbered 8, after V lost 10 bases and J lost 6 bases. The CDR3 consists of 12 residues. Here the CDR3 DNA reads TGTGCCACTAGACAGGGTACGAAGACCCAGTACTTC. It specifies CATRQGTKTQYF.

The chain recombines TRBV7-2 with TRBJ2-3, with D uncertain. Germline CDR1 is SGHTA and CDR2 is FQGNSA. This CDR3 comprises 13 residues. V was cut by 2 bases and J by 4 bases, with 7 bases left in between. This chain's CDR3 is CASSLFQADTQYF. The DNA of the CDR3 is TGTGCCAGCAGCTTATTTCAGGCAGATACGCAGTATTTT.

The rearrangement uses TRBV21-1 and TRBJ2-2; TRBD2 is the table's D call and was not checked against the DNA. TRBV21-1 is flagged as a pseudogene. This CDR3 comprises 17 residues. This CDR3 is CASSFIGLAGDTGELFF. CDR3 nucleotides: TGTGCCAGCAGCTTCATCGGACTAGCGGGGGATACCGGGGAGCTGTTTTTT.

The V call is TRBV7-2, the J call TRBJ2-5; D remains ambiguous. CDR1 is SGHTA and CDR2 is FQGNSA in the germline V gene. This CDR3 has 14 amino acids. V was trimmed by 5 bases and J by 5 bases, leaving 15 bases between them. The CDR3 here is CASSPPSTRETQYF. In DNA, the CDR3 is TGTGCCAGCAGCCCTCCTTCAACTCGGGAGACCCAGTACTTC.

The J gene is TRBJ1-2, the V gene TRBV10-3, with D perhaps matching TRBD1 (5 bases). CDR1 and CDR2 from the germline V gene are ENHRY and SYGVKD. This CDR3 has 15 residues. V lost 0 bases, J lost 3 bases, and 11 bases lay in between. CDR3: CAISESYRSHYGYTF. The CDR3 DNA follows: TGTGCCATCAGTGAGTCGTACAGGTCCCACTATGGCTACACCTTC.

The rearrangement uses TRBV18 and TRBJ2-2, with 9 nucleotides matching TRBD1. The CDR3 covers 16 residues. Germline loops: CDR1 KGHSH, CDR2 LQKENI. J lost 7 bases, V lost 4 bases, and 10 bases had no gene match. CDR3 residues: CASSLTRTGDGGELFF. In nucleotides, the CDR3 is TGTGCCAGCTCACTTACAAGGACAGGGGACGGCGGGGAGCTGTTTTTT.

V and J are TRBV5-1 and TRBJ2-1; TRBD2 matches 11 bases. Germline V gene sequence: CDR1 SGHRS, CDR2 YFSETQ. The CDR3 is made up of 13 amino acids. V lost 6 bases and J lost 13; bases outside the gene matches: 9. The CDR3 protein is CASTATSGMSQFF. In DNA form, the CDR3 reads TGCGCCAGCACCGCGACTAGCGGGATGAGCCAGTTCTTC.

This chain links TRBV30 with TRBJ1-2, with D maybe TRBD1 (5 bases). Deletions cut 3 bases from V and 8 bases from J, with 13 bases between. The germline V gene has CDR1 GTSNPN and CDR2 SVGIG (reference sequence). CDR3 length: 12 amino acids. The CDR3 nucleotides read TGTGCCTGGAGCGGGGGACCCAGGGGCTACACCTTC. Protein: CAWSGGPRGYTF.

This chain uses TRBV7-9 with TRBJ2-1, with D perhaps TRBD2 (9 bases). The length of the CDR3 is 16 residues. Deletions cut 5 bases from V and 9 bases from J, with 23 bases between. In germline, CDR1 is SEHNR, CDR2 FQNEAQ (reference sequence). CDR3 bases: TGTGCCAGCAGCCACACAGGGGGACTAGCTTCCGGTGAGCAGTTCTTC. Residues: CASSHTGGLASGEQFF.

The chain employs TRBV7-9 and TRBJ2-7, with 8 bases identical to TRBD1. Germline V gene data show CDR1 as SEHNR and CDR2 as FQNEAQ (reference sequence). V lost 5 bases and J lost 3; bases outside the gene matches: 9. The CDR3 covers 15 residues. The CDR3 DNA follows: TGTGCCAGCAGCCGCGGGACAGGCCCGAACTACGAGCAGTACTTC. As protein: CASSRGTGPNYEQYF.

The chain has TRBV5-3 and TRBJ2-7, with D tentatively TRBD1 (6 bases). TRBV5-3 is flagged as an ORF with uncertain function. The CDR3 is 15 residues long. V dropped 2 bases and J dropped 4 bases, with 16 bases sitting between them. This CDR3 is CARSFGQRDLYEQYF. CDR3 DNA: TGTGCCAGAAGCTTCGGACAGAGGGACCTTTACGAGCAGTACTTC.

The chain couples TRBV10-3 to TRBJ1-1, with 9 bases that match TRBD1. There are 17 residues in the CDR3. V trimming: 3 bases; J trimming: 3 bases; junction bases outside the gene matches: 11. CDR1 is ENHRY and CDR2 is SYGVKD in the germline V gene. The CDR3 DNA reads as TGTGCCATCAGTGAAGTCCCGGGACAGGGTAAAGACACTGAAGCTTTCTTT. Translation: CAISEVPGQGKDTEAFF.

The chain joins TRBV3-1 (or the pseudogene TRBV3-2) to TRBJ1-2; D possibly corresponds to TRBD1 (5 bases). The CDR3 runs 13 residues. V gave up 4 bases and J gave up 13 bases, with 19 bases separating them. Germline V lookup: CDR1 LGHDT, CDR2 YNNKEL (reference sequence). The CDR3 DNA follows: TGTGCCAGCAGCCCTGGGGGGAGAAGGGGTGGCACCTTC. Translation gives CASSPGGRRGGTF.